The 20 T cell receptor beta chains reported below all come from one sample, sequenced in a study of CXCR3-negative and CXCR3-positive naive CD8 T cells. The antigens of these receptors remain unknown. Findings and caveats of the study: CXCR3-negative naive cells had less hydrophobic TRB CDR3s than did CXCR3-positive naive cells.

Preparation of TRB cDNA libraries relied on 5' RACE carrying UMI labels. Reanalyzing the 5' RACE reads, TCRdb keeps one entry per CDR3 protein, without DNA. With some 60,000 distinct CDR3 sequences in the sample, the ten largest clones hold 0.5% to 0.55%. The sample taken for sequencing was naive CXCR3+ CD8+ T cells from blood. The subset denotes: CD45RO-CCR7+CD27+CD95- naive CD8+ T cells expressing CXCR3 (TNR3+). These TCRs come from a human donor in good health. Some clones in this sample may be carry-over from other donors' samples.

The gene calls are TRBV7-9 and TRBJ2-3; TCRdb designates TRBD1, a call that cannot be tested without DNA. CDR1 and CDR2 (germline): SEHNR, FQNEAQ (reference sequence). This CDR3 region has 15 residues. CDR3 in amino acids: CASSNGRESTDTQYF.

J is TRBJ2-1 and V is TRBV7-6; TCRdb reports TRBD1, a call that lacks DNA to check it against. This CDR3 is 11 amino acids long. Germline V gene data show CDR1 as SGHVS and CDR2 as FNYEAQ. CDR3 region: CAIGPRNEQFF.

J is TRBJ1-2 and V is TRBV7-8; the D gene TCRdb calls, TRBD1, cannot be checked with no DNA. This CDR3 is 14 amino acids long. CDR1 SGHVS and CDR2 FQNEAQ come from the germline V gene. The CDR3 loop is CASSSGQESYGYTF.

The chain links TRBV5-6 to TRBJ1-5; the D call from TCRdb, TRBD1, cannot be confirmed without DNA. Germline loops: CDR1 SGHDT, CDR2 YYEEEE. The CDR3 totals 14 residues. The CDR3: CASSLTGFSQPQHF.

The V and J genes are TRBV5-5 and TRBJ2-7; checking the TCRdb D call of TRBD1 is not possible without DNA. The CDR3 loop spans 16 amino acids. Germline lookup yields CDR1 SGHKS and CDR2 YYEKEE (reference sequence). CDR3 protein: CASSLGHTGQAYEQYF.

This rearrangement joins TRBV7-3 to TRBJ1-1; with no DNA, the TCRdb D assignment of TRBD1 cannot be verified. CDR3 length: 15 residues. Germline loops: CDR1 SGHTA, CDR2 FQGTGA. The CDR3 is CASSPLDSTNTEAFF.

The V and J genes are TRBV7-6 and TRBJ2-7; TCRdb's D call, TRBD2, is unchecked because there is no DNA. CDR1 and CDR2 (germline): SGHVS, FNYEAQ. The CDR3 sequence is 16 residues long. The CDR3 sequence: CASSLEGPTSSYEQYF. Filled out from reference TRBV7-6 and TRBJ2-7, the complete variable domain reads GAGVSQSPRYKVTKRGQDVALRCDPISGHVSLYWYRQALGQGPEFLTYFNYEAQQDKSGLPNDRFSAERPEGSISTLTIQRTEQRDSAMYRCASSLEGPTSSYEQYFGPGTRLTVT.

The chain links TRBV29-1 to TRBJ2-1. Germline assignment: CDR1 SQVTM and CDR2 ANQGSEA. The CDR3 covers 13 residues. CDR3 in amino acids: CSVETLNYNEQFF.

The CDR3 protein is CASGPGANVLTF. This chain joins TRBV28 and TRBJ2-6. Germline assignment: CDR1 MDHEN and CDR2 SYDVKM. The CDR3 extends over 12 amino acids.

The V and J genes are TRBV29-1 and TRBJ1-2; TCRdb calls TRBD1, which cannot be checked without DNA. Germline V CDR1 and CDR2: SQVTM, ANQGSEA. CDR3 length equals 16 residues. The CDR3 sequence: CSVFPGQGAPNYGYTF.

The CDR3 loop is CASSPWYEQYF. The chain joins TRBV5-8 to TRBJ2-7; the D call of TRBD1 rests on TCRdb alone, since no DNA is present to check it. From germline, CDR1 is SGHTS and CDR2 YDEGEE. The CDR3 is 11 residues long.

The chain is built from TRBV7-3 and TRBJ2-1. Germline V gives CDR1 SGHTA, CDR2 FQGTGA. The CDR3 has 15 residues. CDR3 protein: CASSLGYSSYNEQFF.

This chain links TRBV4-3 with TRBJ1-1. The length of the CDR3 is 16 residues. Looked up from germline, CDR1 is LGHNA and CDR2 is YSLEER. CDR3 sequence: CASSQDSGRLNTEAFF.

This rearrangement joins TRBV12-3 or TRBV12-4 to TRBJ2-5; TCRdb calls TRBD2, which cannot be checked without DNA. The CDR3 totals 16 residues. CDR3 amino acids: CASSFIPVGSQETQYF.

The CDR3 protein is CSVEGQGFNEQFF. This sequence joins TRBV29-1 and TRBJ2-1; the D call of TRBD1 rests on TCRdb alone, since no DNA is present to check it. Looked up from germline, CDR1 is SQVTM and CDR2 is ANQGSEA. The CDR3 is 13 residues long.

V and J are TRBV7-3 and TRBJ2-3; TCRdb outputs TRBD1, but without DNA this stays unchecked. Germline CDR1 is SGHTA and CDR2 is FQGTGA. The CDR3 runs to 16 residues. This CDR3 is CASSPTVDSSTDTQYF.

The rearrangement joins TRBV2 to TRBJ1-1. The germline gives CDR1 SNHLY, CDR2 FYNNEI. The CDR3 loop spans 11 amino acids. Here the CDR3 reads CASIGNTEAFF.

The gene calls are TRBV6-4 and TRBJ2-1; TCRdb reports TRBD2, a call that lacks DNA to check it against. Germline CDR1 MRHNA, CDR2 SNTAGT. The CDR3 sequence is 15 residues long. CDR3 residues: CASSDSSGGGNEQFF.

The CDR3 region is CASSLVASGSYYNEHFF. The V and J genes are TRBV11-2 and TRBJ2-1; TCRdb's D call of TRBD2 is untestable without DNA. Germline values: CDR1 SGHAT, CDR2 FQNNGV. This CDR3 is 17 amino acids long. Combining the CDR3 with reference TRBV11-2 and TRBJ2-1 gives the whole variable domain EAGVAQSPRYKIIEKRQSVAFWCNPISGHATLYWYQQILGQGPKLLIQFQNNGVVDDSQLPKDRFSAERLKGVDSTLKIQPAKLEDSAVYLCASSLVASGSYYNEHFFGPGTRLTVL.

This chain joins TRBV6-2 or TRBV6-3 and TRBJ2-1; TCRdb's D call of TRBD1 is untestable without DNA. CDR1 and CDR2 (germline): MNHEY, SVGEGT. The CDR3 is made up of 15 amino acids. The CDR3 reads CASSETGGAYNEQFF.